The clone carrying this T cell receptor (beta chain) has ten or more counts. V lost 3 bases to trimming and J lost 4 bases, with 7 bases between them. There are 14 residues in the CDR3. The germline V gene encodes CDR1 KGHSH and CDR2 LQKENI. These data are taken from a study of blood T cells in healthy people across ages. Through a sample-barcoded 5' primer and a J-beta primer mix, a second PCR was run for roughly 7 to 12 cycles. TCRdb passed the 5' RACE reads through MiXCR, listing each CDR3 protein once. The sample lists hundreds of thousands of distinct CDR3 sequences, about 32% occurring once. The sequenced sample was blood. This TCR came from a woman of 80 years or more in good health. The chain carries TRBV18 and TRBJ2-6; the D is unclear. The CDR3 sequence is CASSPGGGANVLTF. DNA for the CDR3: TGTGCCAGCTCACCGGGTGGCGGGGCCAACGTCCTGACTTTC.